The 30 T cell receptor beta chains listed next were all sequenced from one sample in a study of cytomegalovirus exposure and HLA in healthy donors. Vbeta (60) and Jbeta (13) primers were used in the PCR. Profiling relied on immunoSEQ multiplex PCR, and the TCRdb table lists in-frame clones only, not all of them. The data contain some 140,000 clones, about 87% of them singletons. What was sequenced was PBMCs. These receptor sequences come from a woman in her twenties or thirties in good health and CMV-seronegative.

V gene TRBV5-1 combines with J gene TRBJ2-2, with TRBD2 identical over 10 bases. The trim removed 0 bases at V and 4 bases at J, leaving 6 bases unmatched. Germline lookup yields CDR1 SGHRS and CDR2 YFSETQ. The CDR3 spans 17 residues. The CDR3 loop is CASSLAARLAGTGELFF. The CDR3 DNA reads TGCGCCAGCAGCTTGGCCGCGAGACTAGCGGGCACCGGGGAGCTGTTTTTT.

The V and J genes are TRBV4-3 and TRBJ2-5; 9 bases fit TRBD2. The CDR3 is made up of 19 amino acids. V lost 1 base to trimming and J lost 1 base; unmatched junction nucleotides: 13. The germline CDR1 and CDR2 sequences are LGHNA and YSLEER. In DNA, the CDR3 is TGCGCCAGCAGCCAAGCGTTGGCTCGAGCGGGAGGCCTCCAAGAGACCCAGTACTTC. Translated, it gives CASSQALARAGGLQETQYF.

This chain links TRBV5-1 with TRBJ1-2, with D possibly matching TRBD1 (6 bases). The CDR3 runs to 16 residues. Germline V CDR1 and CDR2: SGHRS, YFSETQ. V lost 3 bases and J 5 bases, leaving 20 bases between the germline ends. The CDR3 here is CASSWTRLTGDYGYTF. The CDR3 nucleotides are TGCGCCAGCAGCTGGACCCGCTTGACAGGCGATTATGGCTACACCTTC.

V usage is TRBV28 and J usage is TRBJ2-7; 9 bases line up with TRBD2. The CDR3 is 14 amino acids. CDR1 and CDR2 from the germline V gene are MDHEN and SYDVKM. The V gene end was trimmed by 8 bases and the J gene end by 2 bases; junction bases not matched to a gene: 7. As DNA, the CDR3 is TGTGCCAGCCTTCGGGCGGGAGGGCCCTACGAGCAGTACTTC. Encoded protein: CASLRAGGPYEQYF. The full variable domain, its missing parts supplied by reference TRBV28 and TRBJ2-7, is DVKVTQSSRYLVKRTGEKVFLECVQDMDHENMFWYRQDPGLGLRLIYFSYDVKMKEKGDIPEGYSVSREKKERFSLILESASTNQTSMYLCASLRAGGPYEQYFGPGTRLTVT.

The chain uses TRBV5-1 and TRBJ2-5; 7 bases line up with TRBD1. V trimming: 0 bases; J trimming: 4 bases; junction bases outside the gene matches: 6. The CDR3 runs to 15 residues. Germline V gives CDR1 SGHRS, CDR2 YFSETQ. Here the CDR3 DNA reads TGCGCCAGCAGCTTGGCACAGGGGTTAGGAGAGACCCAGTACTTC. It translates to CASSLAQGLGETQYF. The full variable domain, completed using reference TRBV5-1 and TRBJ2-5, is KAGVTQTPRYLIKTRGQQVTLSCSPISGHRSVSWYQQTPGQGLQFLFEYFSETQRNKGNFPGRFSGRQFSNSRSEMNVSTLELGDSALYLCASSLAQGLGETQYFGPGTRLLVL.

The V gene is TRBV10-3, the J gene TRBJ2-2; 9 bases map to TRBD2. J lost 4 bases, V lost 10 bases, and 7 bases had no gene match. Germline V lookup: CDR1 ENHRY, CDR2 SYGVKD. This CDR3 comprises 14 residues. CDR3 nucleotide sequence: TGTGCCAGCTGGGAGCGGGGGGCCACCGGGGAGCTGTTTTTT. This codes for CASWERGATGELFF.

The chain recombines TRBV5-4 with TRBJ2-5; tentatively, D is TRBD2 (6 bases). The germline V gene has CDR1 SGHNT and CDR2 YYREEE (reference sequence). CDR3 length: 14 amino acids. V was shortened by 4 bases and J by 5 bases, with 15 bases between the two germline ends. CDR3: CASSAGTSKETQYF. DNA of the CDR3: TGTGCCAGCAGCGCCGGGACTTCTAAGGAGACCCAGTACTTC.

The J gene is TRBJ2-7, the V gene TRBV5-8; D is unclear. The CDR3 runs to 11 residues. Germline assignment: CDR1 SGHTS and CDR2 YDEGEE. Trimming removed 1 base at V and 3 bases at J, with 2 bases between. The CDR3 loop reads CASSLYYEQYF. The CDR3 DNA sequence: TGTGCCAGCAGCTTGTACTACGAGCAGTACTTC.

The rearrangement uses TRBV2 and TRBJ1-2, with D maybe TRBD1 (5 bases). V lost 3 bases to trimming and J lost 4 bases, with 15 bases between them. CDR3 length: 15 amino acids. Germline V gives CDR1 SNHLY, CDR2 FYNNEI. This chain's CDR3 is CASSDDSLNLYGYTF. The CDR3 DNA reads as TGTGCCAGCAGTGATGACAGCCTGAACCTCTATGGCTACACCTTC.

The V and J genes are TRBV5-1 and TRBJ2-1, with 12 bases lining up with TRBD2. Losses at the gene ends were 2 bases for V and 4 bases for J; bases not matched to a gene: 4. The CDR3 runs 16 residues. Germline CDR1 reads SGHRS; CDR2 reads YFSETQ. Written as DNA, the CDR3 is TGCGCCAGCAGCTTAGGACTAGCGGGATGGTACAATGAGCAGTTCTTC. Protein: CASSLGLAGWYNEQFF.

This clone was observed once. The chain carries TRBV5-1 and TRBJ2-1, with TRBD2 matching 11 bases. This CDR3 region has 15 residues. The V gene's germline CDR1 is SGHRS and CDR2 YFSETQ. The ends lost 4 bases at V and 3 bases at J; junction bases unmatched: 3. The CDR3 loop is CASSRGLADYNEQFF. The CDR3 DNA sequence: TGCGCCAGCAGCCGGGGACTAGCGGACTACAATGAGCAGTTCTTC.

The chain carries TRBV6-5 and TRBJ1-2; D may be TRBD1 (5 bases). The length of the CDR3 is 16 residues. The V and J ends lost 1 base and 5 bases respectively, with 17 bases between them. The germline gives CDR1 MNHEY, CDR2 SVGAGI. The DNA for the CDR3 is TGTGCCAGCAGTTACTTTAGACGGGGGGTTTGGTATGGCTACACCTTC. Encoded protein: CASSYFRRGVWYGYTF.

As concerns this clone: The same CDR3 can be traced to other DNA sequences in this sample. The chain joins TRBV5-1 to TRBJ1-1, with unresolved D. This CDR3 is 13 amino acids long. V gave up 2 bases and J gave up 1 base, with 6 bases separating them. The germline V gene encodes CDR1 SGHRS and CDR2 YFSETQ. CDR3 sequence (DNA): TGCGCCAGCAGCTTCACGGGGAACACTGAAGCTTTCTTT. Its translation: CASSFTGNTEAFF. The variable domain in full, with the rest retrieved from reference TRBV5-1 and TRBJ1-1, is KAGVTQTPRYLIKTRGQQVTLSCSPISGHRSVSWYQQTPGQGLQFLFEYFSETQRNKGNFPGRFSGRQFSNSRSEMNVSTLELGDSALYLCASSFTGNTEAFFGQGTRLTVV.

This clone has just a few counts. The V gene is TRBV28, the J gene TRBJ1-2; 9 nucleotides agree with TRBD1. V trimming: 6 bases; J trimming: 6 bases; junction bases outside the gene matches: 14. The CDR3 is 16 amino acids. Germline lookup yields CDR1 MDHEN and CDR2 SYDVKM. The CDR3 region is CASSTGGGSRGDGYTF. CDR3 nucleotides: TGTGCCAGCAGCACAGGGGGCGGGTCCCGTGGGGATGGCTACACCTTC.

This chain links TRBV7-3 with TRBJ2-3, with TRBD2 matching 11 bases. After removal of 5 bases from V and 6 bases from J, the junction contained 13 bases not matched to a gene. The CDR3 spans 17 residues. CDR1 and CDR2 (germline): SGHTA, FQGTGA. CDR3: CASSIGMTSGAGDTQYF. The DNA of the CDR3 is TGTGCCAGCAGCATAGGGATGACTAGCGGGGCTGGGGATACGCAGTATTTT.

This chain links TRBV27 with TRBJ2-1; possibly TRBD2 for D (5 bases). Trimming removed 5 bases at V and 5 bases at J, with 7 bases between. The CDR3 runs to 12 residues. The germline CDR1 and CDR2 sequences are MNHEY and SMNVEV (reference sequence). The CDR3 spells CASSEGNNEQFF. The CDR3 coding sequence is TGTGCCAGCAGTGAGGGTAACAATGAGCAGTTCTTC.

This clone was counted once. This chain connects TRBV19 to TRBJ1-1; D might be TRBD1 (6 bases). The CDR3 consists of 15 residues. CDR1 is LNHDA and CDR2 is SQIVND in the germline V gene (reference sequence). Trimming took off 3 bases at V and 1 base at J, with 12 bases between the two ends. In nucleotides, the CDR3 is TGTGCCAGTAGTATCTTTGGGGGCGCGAACACTGAAGCTTTCTTT. This translates into CASSIFGGANTEAFF.

V and J are TRBV19 and TRBJ2-7; weak D call: TRBD2 (6 bases). Per germline, CDR1 LNHDA and CDR2 SQIVND (reference sequence). This CDR3 region has 13 residues. The V and J ends lost 4 bases and 0 bases respectively, with 7 bases between them. CDR3 in amino acids: CASSSGASYEQYF. CDR3 coding DNA: TGTGCCAGTAGTAGCGGGGCCTCCTACGAGCAGTACTTC.

The CDR3 nucleotides read TGTGCCAGTAGTATATCGTGGACAGGGAGTAGGGTAGGGCAAGAGACCCAGTACTTC. As protein: CASSISWTGSRVGQETQYF. This chain uses TRBV19 with TRBJ2-5; 8 bases agree with TRBD1. Losses at the gene ends were 2 bases for V and 2 bases for J; bases not matched to a gene: 16. This CDR3 is 19 amino acids long. The germline CDR1 and CDR2 sequences are LNHDA and SQIVND (reference sequence).

A note on this clone: Other DNA sequences from this sample encode an identical CDR3 as well. The J gene is TRBJ2-7, the V gene TRBV7-9; tentatively, D is TRBD2 (6 bases). The germline V gene has CDR1 SEHNR and CDR2 FQNEAQ (reference sequence). The CDR3 covers 14 residues. V was pared by 5 bases and J by 3 bases, with 14 bases between. CDR3 amino acids: CASSPGGWDYEQYF. Written as DNA, the CDR3 is TGTGCCAGCAGCCCTGGGGGGTGGGACTACGAGCAGTACTTC.

The rearrangement uses TRBV13 and TRBJ2-5; TRBD2 might be the D (6 bases). Deletions cut 5 bases from V and 4 bases from J, with 17 bases between. Germline V lookup: CDR1 PRHDT, CDR2 FYEKMQ (reference sequence). The CDR3 totals 15 residues. CDR3 DNA: TGTGCCAGCAGCCAACGCGGAGGGGCTCGAGAGACCCAGTACTTC. Translated: CASSQRGGARETQYF.

The chain employs TRBV28 and TRBJ2-7, with D possibly TRBD2 on 5 matching bases. The ends were cut back, 2 bases at V and 4 bases at J, with 9 bases in the middle. Germline lookup yields CDR1 MDHEN and CDR2 SYDVKM. CDR3 size: 13 residues. The CDR3 reads CASSLRLKYEQYF. The CDR3 DNA follows: TGTGCCAGCAGTTTAAGACTAAAATACGAGCAGTACTTC.

The rearrangement links TRBV5-1 to TRBJ2-4; D uncertain. This CDR3 has 14 amino acids. Germline lookup yields CDR1 SGHRS and CDR2 YFSETQ. The V gene lost 1 base and the J gene lost 0 bases, with 5 bases spanning the gap. The CDR3 region is CASSLSLAKNIQYF. In DNA form, the CDR3 reads TGCGCCAGCAGCTTGAGCTTAGCCAAAAACATTCAGTACTTC.

The rearrangement uses TRBV29-1 and TRBJ2-1, with 7 positions matching TRBD1. With 7 bases clipped from V and 5 bases from J, the junction kept 11 bases outside the gene matches. The germline V gene encodes CDR1 SQVTM and CDR2 ANQGSEA. The CDR3 runs to 14 residues. Written as DNA, the CDR3 is TGCAGCGCATGGGGGACAGCCCATCACAATGAGCAGTTCTTC. Protein: CSAWGTAHHNEQFF.

The chain is built from TRBV2 and TRBJ2-5; possibly TRBD2 for D (6 bases). The tail of the sequence fits TRBJ2-7 better, so the J call may be wrong. The CDR3 spans 14 residues. From germline, CDR1 is SNHLY and CDR2 FYNNEI. The CDR3 region has the DNA TGTGCCAGCCGGAGGGCCGCGAGCTCCTACGAGCAGTACTTC. It yields the protein CASRRAASSYEQYF.

This chain links TRBV19 with TRBJ2-1, with D maybe TRBD1 (6 bases). The V gene's germline CDR1 is LNHDA and CDR2 SQIVND (reference sequence). This CDR3 has 14 amino acids. The V end lost 7 bases, the J end lost 4 bases, and 14 bases lay between the germline ends. DNA for the CDR3: TGTGCCAGTACAGGAGACAGGTCGTACAATGAGCAGTTCTTC. Translated: CASTGDRSYNEQFF.

The chain recombines TRBV7-2 with TRBJ2-1; 11 nucleotides agree with TRBD2. Germline assignment: CDR1 SGHTA and CDR2 FQGNSA. V gave up 4 bases and J gave up 4 bases; unmatched junction bases: 6. The CDR3 consists of 16 residues. The CDR3 bases are TGTGCCAGCAGCTGGCAACTAGCGGGGGCGTACAATGAGCAGTTCTTC. Amino acids: CASSWQLAGAYNEQFF.

This clone occurred a few times. The chain links TRBV29-1 to TRBJ1-2, with D hard to call. The CDR3 is made up of 14 amino acids. Per germline, CDR1 SQVTM and CDR2 ANQGSEA. With 0 bases removed from V and 4 bases from J, the gap between germline ends came to 12 bases. CDR3 loop: CSVEDHGGTYGYTF. In nucleotides, the CDR3 is TGCAGCGTTGAAGACCATGGCGGAACCTATGGCTACACCTTC.

J is TRBJ2-5 and V is TRBV30, with D tentatively TRBD1 (6 bases). V shed 0 bases and J shed 5 bases, with 13 bases lying between them. The CDR3 is 14 amino acids. Germline-derived CDR1 and CDR2 are GTSNPN and SVGIG (reference sequence). Here the CDR3 reads CAWSVNRVSETQYF. In nucleotides, the CDR3 is TGTGCCTGGAGTGTAAACAGGGTCTCCGAGACCCAGTACTTC. The whole variable domain, filled in from reference TRBV30 and TRBJ2-5, reads SQTIHQWPATLVQPVGSPLSLECTVEGTSNPNLYWYRQAAGRGLQLLFYSVGIGQISSEVPQNLSASRPQDRQFILSSKKLLLSDSGFYLCAWSVNRVSETQYFGPGTRLLVL.

V usage is TRBV6-5 and J usage is TRBJ1-3, with TRBD1 matching over 7 bases. Germline V gene data show CDR1 as MNHEY and CDR2 as SVGAGI. V trimming: 5 bases; J trimming: 4 bases; junction bases outside the gene matches: 8. There are 15 residues in the CDR3. For the CDR3, the DNA is TGTGCCAGCAGTACACTACAGGGGTCGGGAAACACCATATATTTT. Amino acids: CASSTLQGSGNTIYF.